Below, 11 T cell receptor beta chains from the same sample are listed, as sequenced in a study of blood T cell repertoires in COVID-19. TCRdb's copy holds only in-frame clones and misses some; the assay was immunoSEQ multiplex PCR. The data contain 350,000 to 450,000 clones, around 87% of them seen just once; the ten biggest clones take up over 2.5%. The specimen sequenced was peripheral blood. All receptors derive from a human donor in a cohort sampled during active COVID-19.

This chain links TRBV5-1 with TRBJ2-1; the D is unclear. The CDR3 runs to 13 residues. Germline V gene sequence: CDR1 SGHRS, CDR2 YFSETQ. Trimming shortened V by 0 bases and J by 5 bases, and 6 bases separated the two germline ends. The CDR3 reads CASSLARDNEQFF. CDR3 nucleotide sequence: TGCGCCAGCAGCTTGGCGCGAGACAATGAGCAGTTCTTC.

This sequence joins TRBV6-5 and TRBJ2-2, with 9 bases fitting TRBD1. CDR1 and CDR2 from the germline V gene are MNHEY and SVGAGI. The ends lost 5 bases at V and 0 bases at J; junction bases unmatched: 1. This CDR3 region has 15 residues. CDR3 DNA sequence: TGTGCCAGCAGTCGGGACAGGGCGAACACCGGGGAGCTGTTTTTT. It translates to CASSRDRANTGELFF.

The J gene is TRBJ1-3, the V gene TRBV10-3; D perhaps matches TRBD1 (5 bases). CDR1 ENHRY and CDR2 SYGVKD come from the germline V gene. Trimming stripped 3 bases from V and 3 bases from J, with 12 bases between. There are 15 residues in the CDR3. The CDR3 sequence: CAISDRGLGGNTIYF. For the CDR3, the DNA is TGTGCCATCAGTGATAGGGGTTTAGGTGGAAACACCATATATTTT.

The rearrangement joins TRBV29-1 to TRBJ2-5, with a possible D match to TRBD1 (5 bases). The CDR3 sequence is 17 residues long. The V gene lost 6 bases and the J gene lost 2 bases, with 25 bases spanning the gap. In germline, CDR1 is SQVTM, CDR2 ANQGSEA. The CDR3 loop reads CSVLGQKTLIFQETQYF. The CDR3 DNA is TGCAGCGTCTTGGGGCAGAAGACCCTAATTTTTCAAGAGACCCAGTACTTC.

The rearrangement links TRBV29-1 to TRBJ1-2; no firm D call. Trimming took 5 bases from V and 2 from J, leaving 6 bases between them. The CDR3 is 11 amino acids. Looked up from germline, CDR1 is SQVTM and CDR2 is ANQGSEA. CDR3 in amino acids: CSVRGNYGYTF. In nucleotides, the CDR3 is TGCAGCGTTCGAGGGAACTATGGCTACACCTTC. The full variable domain, its missing parts supplied by reference TRBV29-1 and TRBJ1-2, is SAVISQKPSRDICQRGTSLTIQCQVDSQVTMMFWYRQQPGQSLTLIATANQGSEATYESGFVIDKFPISRPNLTFSTLTVSNMSPEDSSIYLCSVRGNYGYTFGSGTRLTVV.

The V and J genes are TRBV19 and TRBJ1-1, with a tentative D call TRBD1 (6 bases). This CDR3 has 11 amino acids. V was trimmed by 6 bases and J by 11 bases, leaving 13 bases between them. Germline loops: CDR1 LNHDA, CDR2 SQIVND (reference sequence). The CDR3, as DNA: TGTGCCAGTAGAAAGGGTACAGGGGCTTTCTTT. Its protein product is CASRKGTGAFF.

V is TRBV3-1 (or the pseudogene TRBV3-2) and J is TRBJ2-4; a weak D match, TRBD2 (6 bases). Deletions cut 2 bases from V and 8 bases from J, with 10 bases between. Germline CDR1 is LGHDT and CDR2 is YNNKEL (reference sequence). The CDR3 runs 13 residues. The CDR3 DNA reads as TGTGCCAGCAGCCAACTAGCGAGGGACATTCAGTACTTC. Translation: CASSQLARDIQYF.

In this sample, this clone turned up once. This chain uses TRBV19 with TRBJ1-6, with a weak D call TRBD1 (6 bases). Deletions cut 4 bases from V and 3 bases from J, with 7 bases between. This CDR3 is 14 amino acids long. Germline lookup yields CDR1 LNHDA and CDR2 SQIVND (reference sequence). The CDR3 DNA follows: TGTGCCAGTAGTACAGGGGTCTATAATTCACCCCTCCACTTT. Its protein is CASSTGVYNSPLHF. Full variable domain (rest looked up from reference TRBV19 and TRBJ1-6): DGGITQSPKYLFRKEGQNVTLSCEQNLNHDAMYWYRQDPGQGLRLIYYSQIVNDFQKGDIAEGYSVSREKKESFPLTVTSAQKNPTAFYLCASSTGVYNSPLHFGNGTRLTVT.

CDR3 region: CASSLLVGADYGYTF. CDR3 DNA sequence: TGCGCCAGCAGCCTCTTGGTGGGGGCAGACTATGGCTACACCTTC. J is TRBJ1-2 and V is TRBV4-1; maybe TRBD1 (6 bases). This CDR3 region has 15 residues. V lost 4 bases, J lost 3 bases, and 15 bases lay in between. Germline V gives CDR1 MGHRA, CDR2 YSYEKL.

The rearrangement uses TRBV2 and TRBJ2-1, with 11 bases matching TRBD2. The germline V gene encodes CDR1 SNHLY and CDR2 FYNNEI. The J segment lost 8 bases and the V segment lost 7 bases, leaving 4 bases of the junction unmatched. This CDR3 is built from 13 residues. The CDR3 protein is CASKTSGADEQFF. Written as DNA, the CDR3 is TGTGCCAGCAAGACTAGCGGGGCAGATGAGCAGTTCTTC.

Many counts were recorded for this clone. The chain is built from TRBV10-1 and TRBJ2-1; D is unresolved. The length of the CDR3 is 17 residues. V was cut by 2 bases and J by 4 bases, with 18 bases left in between. Germline V gene data show CDR1 as WNHNN and CDR2 as SYGVQD (reference sequence). The CDR3 DNA reads as TGCGCCAGCAGTGAGACTCCAGGATCAATCTTGTACAATGAGCAGTTCTTC. Residues: CASSETPGSILYNEQFF.